These T cell receptor beta chains were read from a single sample in a study of regulatory T cells in long-lasting Graves disease. TCRdb itself ran the multiplex PCR reads through MiXCR, one entry per CDR3 protein. This table has about 290,000 distinct CDR3 sequences, under 25% appearing once. The sample in question was peripheral blood mononuclear cells (PBMCs), obtained when the disease was refractory, from a patient treated with antithyroid drugs. These receptors came from a female donor with Graves disease. Each CDR3 is given with its conserved first and last residue. The D gene is left open where the match is weak. For some rows the clone size is stated as once, few or many, or as a class when expanded; others skip it.

cdr3_aa: CASSIREFQETQYF
cdr3_nt: TGTGCCAGCAGCATCCGCGAATTCCAAGAGACCCAGTACTTC
clone_size: .
j_call: TRBJ2-5
v_call: TRBV7-9
d_call: .

cdr3_aa: CASRGGSEQYF
cdr3_nt: TGTGCCTCCAGAGGTGGCTCCGAGCAGTACTTC
clone_size: many
j_call: TRBJ2-7
v_call: TRBV2
d_call: .

cdr3_aa: CSARESYEQYF
cdr3_nt: TGCAGTGCTAGAGAGAGTTACGAGCAGTACTTC
clone_size: few
j_call: TRBJ2-7
v_call: TRBV20-1
d_call: .

cdr3_aa: CASSSQAGVLNEQFF
cdr3_nt: TGCGCCAGCAGCTCTCAGGCGGGGGTTTTGAATGAGCAGTTCTTC
clone_size: few
j_call: TRBJ2-1
v_call: TRBV5-1
d_call: TRBD2

cdr3_aa: CASSLWYGQANEQYF
cdr3_nt: TGTGCCAGCAGCTTATGGTATGGACAGGCGAACGAGCAGTACTTC
clone_size: many
j_call: TRBJ2-7
v_call: TRBV7-2
d_call: TRBD1

cdr3_aa: CASSVDRGRDTEAFF
cdr3_nt: TGTGCCAGCAGTGTGGATCGGGGAAGGGACACTGAAGCTTTCTTT
clone_size: many
j_call: TRBJ1-1
v_call: TRBV2
d_call: .

cdr3_aa: CASSLDDVARGGYSYEQYF
cdr3_nt: TGTGCCAGCAGCTTAGACGATGTCGCGCGGGGGGGGTACTCCTACGAGCAGTACTTC
clone_size: .
j_call: TRBJ2-7
v_call: TRBV11-2
d_call: TRBD2

cdr3_aa: CASSRQVSTEQYF
cdr3_nt: TGTGCCAGCAGTCGACAGGTGTCGACCGAGCAGTACTTC
clone_size: .
j_call: TRBJ2-7
v_call: TRBV6-1
d_call: .

cdr3_aa: CSVGRPQHF
cdr3_nt: TGCAGCGTCGGGCGGCCCCAGCATTTT
clone_size: few
j_call: TRBJ1-5
v_call: TRBV29-1
d_call: .

cdr3_aa: CASSSSSGRVTGELFF
cdr3_nt: TGTGCCAGCAGTTCATCGAGCGGGAGAGTCACCGGGGAGCTGTTTTTT
clone_size: few
j_call: TRBJ2-2
v_call: TRBV6-5
d_call: TRBD2

cdr3_aa: CAISDGDRTYEQYF
cdr3_nt: TGTGCCATCAGTGACGGGGACAGAACCTACGAGCAGTACTTC
clone_size: .
j_call: TRBJ2-7
v_call: TRBV10-3
d_call: TRBD1

cdr3_aa: CASSQEHRGSYEQYF
cdr3_nt: TGCGCCAGCAGCCAAGAACACAGGGGCTCCTACGAGCAGTACTTC
clone_size: .
j_call: TRBJ2-7
v_call: TRBV4-1
d_call: TRBD1

cdr3_aa: CATKSGSQETQYF
cdr3_nt: TGTGCCACCAAATCGGGATCGCAAGAGACCCAGTACTTC
clone_size: .
j_call: TRBJ2-5
v_call: TRBV24-1
d_call: .

cdr3_aa: CASSSTGLGQPQHF
cdr3_nt: TGTGCCAGCAGTTCGACAGGGCTGGGGCAGCCCCAGCATTTT
clone_size: many
j_call: TRBJ1-5
v_call: TRBV28
d_call: TRBD1

cdr3_aa: CAWSVLNYEQHF
cdr3_nt: TGTGCCTGGAGTGTACTTAACTACGAGCAGCACTTC
clone_size: few
j_call: TRBJ2-7
v_call: TRBV30
d_call: .

cdr3_aa: CASSQEGGGNTEAFF
cdr3_nt: TGTGCCAGCAGCCAAGAGGGAGGAGGGAACACTGAAGCTTTCTTT
clone_size: many
j_call: TRBJ1-1
v_call: TRBV3-1
d_call: .

cdr3_aa: CSAYPGPTNQPQHF
cdr3_nt: TGCAGTGCATACCCGGGACCGACAAATCAGCCCCAGCATTTT
clone_size: few
j_call: TRBJ1-5
v_call: TRBV20-1
d_call: .

cdr3_aa: CASSPRLAGGPAEQYF
cdr3_nt: TGTGCCAGCAGCCCCAGACTAGCGGGAGGGCCGGCTGAGCAGTACTTC
clone_size: .
j_call: TRBJ2-7
v_call: TRBV11-3
d_call: TRBD2

cdr3_aa: CSVEEGAYGYTF
cdr3_nt: TGCAGCGTTGAGGAGGGGGCCTATGGCTACACCTTC
clone_size: many
j_call: TRBJ1-2
v_call: TRBV29-1
d_call: TRBD1

cdr3_aa: CSARVRETQYF
cdr3_nt: TGCAGTGCTAGAGTCCGAGAGACCCAGTACTTC
clone_size: .
j_call: TRBJ2-5
v_call: TRBV20-1
d_call: .

cdr3_aa: CASSLGMEWRGYTF
cdr3_nt: TGCGCCAGCAGCTTGGGTATGGAATGGCGGGGCTACACCTTC
clone_size: few
j_call: TRBJ1-2
v_call: TRBV11-2
d_call: .

cdr3_aa: CAISEPGAVNTGELFF
cdr3_nt: TGTGCCATCAGTGAGCCGGGAGCCGTAAACACCGGGGAGCTGTTTTTT
clone_size: .
j_call: TRBJ2-2
v_call: TRBV10-3
d_call: .

cdr3_aa: CASSVTGNQETQYF
cdr3_nt: TGTGCCAGCAGCGTAACCGGGAACCAAGAGACCCAGTACTTC
clone_size: .
j_call: TRBJ2-5
v_call: TRBV9
d_call: .

cdr3_aa: CSARDQGKIQETQYF
cdr3_nt: TGCAGTGCTAGAGATCAGGGAAAAATCCAAGAGACCCAGTACTTC
clone_size: few
j_call: TRBJ2-5
v_call: TRBV20-1
d_call: .

cdr3_aa: CASSGTRETQYF
cdr3_nt: TGTGCCAGCTCCGGGACTCGAGAGACCCAGTACTTC
clone_size: .
j_call: TRBJ2-5
v_call: TRBV28
d_call: .

cdr3_aa: CSVELAWGRDEQFF
cdr3_nt: TGCAGCGTAGAACTAGCTTGGGGGCGGGATGAGCAGTTCTTC
clone_size: .
j_call: TRBJ2-1
v_call: TRBV29-1
d_call: .

cdr3_aa: CASSYRPKVVYEQYF
cdr3_nt: TGTGCCAGCAGCTATCGGCCCAAGGTGGTGTACGAGCAGTACTTC
clone_size: many
j_call: TRBJ2-7
v_call: TRBV28
d_call: .